Listed here are 23 T cell receptor beta chains from one sample, sequenced in a study of blood T cell repertoires in COVID-19. Method: immunoSEQ multiplex PCR; TCRdb's copy keeps in-frame clones and lacks some. The table has a few hundred thousand clones, over 80% seen once. Sequencing was carried out using peripheral blood. All receptors come from a woman in her 70s with COVID-19, enrolled during active disease.

The chain joins TRBV19 to TRBJ1-5, with TRBD1 as a possible D gene (5 bases). Germline lookup yields CDR1 LNHDA and CDR2 SQIVND (reference sequence). The V end lost 9 bases, the J end lost 4 bases, and 10 bases lay between the germline ends. This CDR3 has 12 residues. Here the CDR3 DNA reads TGTGCCAGCAGACAGAGAAATCAGCCCCAGCATTTT. This sequence encodes CASRQRNQPQHF.

The gene calls are TRBV28 and TRBJ2-7, with 11 bases aligning to TRBD1. Germline V gives CDR1 MDHEN, CDR2 SYDVKM. CDR3 length equals 15 residues. With V trimmed by 6 bases and J by 4 bases, 8 bases remained unmatched. The CDR3 region is CASRKPGQGGYEQYF. CDR3 sequence (DNA): TGTGCCAGCAGAAAGCCGGGACAGGGGGGGTACGAGCAGTACTTC.

The V gene is TRBV19, the J gene TRBJ2-3, with D possibly matching TRBD2 (6 bases). The CDR3 loop spans 12 amino acids. V gave up 5 bases and J gave up 5 bases, with 8 bases separating them. Germline CDR1 and CDR2: LNHDA and SQIVND (reference sequence). CDR3 DNA sequence: TGTGCCAGTAGTGTTAGCGGAGATACGCAGTATTTT. This translates into CASSVSGDTQYF.

The chain links TRBV30 to TRBJ1-2; D is ambiguous. This CDR3 comprises 12 residues. Germline V gene sequence: CDR1 GTSNPN, CDR2 SVGIG (reference sequence). Trimming cost V 2 bases and J 4 bases, with 8 bases left between them. CDR3 region: CAWSPLSYGYTF. The CDR3 coding sequence is TGTGCCTGGAGTCCCCTCAGCTATGGCTACACCTTC.

The chain employs TRBV5-1 and TRBJ2-1; 8 positions match TRBD1. J was trimmed by 5 bases and V by 1 base; bases with no gene match: 5. Germline V gene lookup returns CDR1 SGHRS and CDR2 YFSETQ. The CDR3 loop spans 15 amino acids. The CDR3 DNA sequence: TGCGCCAGCAGCTTGCCCCTGACAGGGGACAATGAGCAGTTCTTC. Translated: CASSLPLTGDNEQFF.

The chain uses TRBV7-9 and TRBJ1-4; possible D gene TRBD1, 5 bases. CDR3 size: 16 residues. The V gene lost 1 base and the J gene lost 4 bases, with 13 bases spanning the gap. CDR1 is SEHNR and CDR2 is FQNEAQ in the germline V gene (reference sequence). The CDR3 spells CASSLGQLGVNEKLFF. In nucleotides, the CDR3 is TGTGCCAGCAGCTTAGGACAGCTCGGAGTTAATGAAAAACTGTTTTTT.

The chain combines TRBV10-3 with TRBJ2-6, with D tentatively TRBD1 (5 bases). The ends were cut back, 5 bases at V and 3 bases at J, with 8 bases in the middle. Germline V gives CDR1 ENHRY, CDR2 SYGVKD. The CDR3 has 14 amino acids. CDR3 region: CAISQGRGANVLTF. The CDR3 DNA is TGTGCCATCAGTCAGGGTCGTGGGGCCAACGTCCTGACTTTC.

CDR3 loop: CASSSGTNSYEQYF. The DNA for the CDR3 is TGTGCCAGCAGCTCCGGGACTAACTCCTACGAGCAGTACTTC. The chain combines TRBV13 with TRBJ2-7; 7 bases match TRBD2. The V and J ends lost 4 bases and 0 bases, in that order; junction bases with no gene match: 3. In germline, CDR1 is PRHDT, CDR2 FYEKMQ (reference sequence). The CDR3 length is 14 residues.

This clone occurred a few times. V and J are TRBV19 and TRBJ1-2; 10 positions agree with TRBD1. The CDR3 spans 14 residues. The germline CDR1 and CDR2 sequences are LNHDA and SQIVND (reference sequence). Losses at the gene ends were 6 bases for V and 4 bases for J; bases not matched to a gene: 5. The CDR3 is CASSRGQGGYGYTF. The CDR3 DNA sequence: TGTGCCAGTAGCCGCGGACAGGGGGGCTATGGCTACACCTTC.

There are a few counts of this clone. The chain has TRBV7-9 and TRBJ1-1, with D possibly TRBD1 on 5 matching bases. Germline V gene lookup returns CDR1 SEHNR and CDR2 FQNEAQ (reference sequence). V lost 1 base to trimming and J lost 1 base, with 10 bases between them. This CDR3 region has 15 residues. CDR3 amino acids: CASSLVRTKNTEAFF. DNA for the CDR3: TGTGCCAGCAGCTTAGTTCGGACAAAGAACACTGAAGCTTTCTTT.

The chain combines TRBV30 with TRBJ1-3, with D possibly being TRBD1 (5 bases). The V gene lost 2 bases and the J gene lost 0 bases, with 8 bases spanning the gap. Per the germline V gene, CDR1 is GTSNPN and CDR2 is SVGIG (reference sequence). This CDR3 is built from 14 residues. This CDR3 is CAWSQTGSGNTIYF. Written as DNA, the CDR3 is TGTGCCTGGAGTCAAACAGGCTCTGGAAACACCATATATTTT.

This chain joins TRBV9 and TRBJ2-1; TRBD1 is a possible D gene (5 bases). V was shortened by 0 bases and J by 7 bases, with 14 bases between the two germline ends. CDR1 is SGDLS and CDR2 is YYNGEE in the germline V gene. The CDR3 runs 15 residues. This CDR3 is CASSVAQGRKNEQFF. DNA for the CDR3: TGTGCCAGCAGCGTAGCTCAGGGCCGGAAGAATGAGCAGTTCTTC.

CDR3 coding DNA: TGCAGCGTTGTTGGCCTGACAGGGGATGAGCAGTTCTTC. It encodes CSVVGLTGDEQFF. The chain joins TRBV29-1 to TRBJ2-1, with 8 bases lining up with TRBD1. Germline CDR1 SQVTM, CDR2 ANQGSEA. CDR3 length: 13 amino acids. The J segment lost 8 bases and the V segment lost 4 bases, leaving 7 bases of the junction unmatched.

The chain has TRBV6-1 and TRBJ1-3, with no clear D. Between the trimmed V and J ends, which lost 1 base and 5 bases, there was a span of 3 bases. The germline gives CDR1 MNHNS, CDR2 SASEGT. The CDR3 is 12 amino acids. The CDR3, as DNA: TGTGCCAGCAGTGAAGGTAGAAACACCATATATTTT. Its translation: CASSEGRNTIYF.

The V and J genes are TRBV18 and TRBJ1-1; 8 bases align to TRBD1. With V trimmed by 4 bases and J by 5 bases, 6 bases remained unmatched. Germline CDR1 reads KGHSH; CDR2 reads LQKENI. The CDR3 totals 14 residues. The CDR3 sequence is CASSRDTGGTEAFF. CDR3 sequence (DNA): TGTGCCAGCTCACGGGACACAGGGGGGACTGAAGCTTTCTTT.

The chain joins TRBV27 to TRBJ2-7, with 7 positions matching TRBD1. Losses at the gene ends were 5 bases for V and 6 bases for J; bases not matched to a gene: 10. The CDR3 consists of 14 residues. CDR1 is MNHEY and CDR2 is SMNVEV in the germline V gene (reference sequence). The chain's CDR3 is CASSPFDRVGEQYF. The CDR3 nucleotides read TGTGCCAGCAGTCCTTTCGACAGGGTTGGCGAGCAGTACTTC.

This clone was seen only once. The chain recombines TRBV5-1 with TRBJ2-2, with D perhaps matching TRBD2 (6 bases). Trimming left V 2 bases short and J 1 base short, with 18 bases between. This CDR3 region has 18 residues. Looked up from germline, CDR1 is SGHRS and CDR2 is YFSETQ. This chain's CDR3 is CASSLRSQFSGNTGELFF. CDR3 in DNA: TGCGCCAGCAGCTTAAGGTCCCAGTTTAGCGGGAACACCGGGGAGCTGTTTTTT. Combining the CDR3 with reference TRBV5-1 and TRBJ2-2 gives the whole variable domain KAGVTQTPRYLIKTRGQQVTLSCSPISGHRSVSWYQQTPGQGLQFLFEYFSETQRNKGNFPGRFSGRQFSNSRSEMNVSTLELGDSALYLCASSLRSQFSGNTGELFFGEGSRLTVL.

This chain uses TRBV27 with TRBJ2-2; 9 nucleotides match TRBD1. This CDR3 contains 18 residues. J lost 4 bases, V lost 4 bases, and 13 bases had no gene match. Per the germline V gene, CDR1 is MNHEY and CDR2 is SMNVEV (reference sequence). The CDR3 coding sequence is TGTGCCAGCAGTTCAGCATCAACAGGGGGCGTCGGCACCGGGGAGCTGTTTTTT. Protein sequence: CASSSASTGGVGTGELFF.

The rearrangement joins TRBV3-1 (or the pseudogene TRBV3-2) to TRBJ2-7; D is possibly TRBD2 (5 bases). Germline V gene lookup returns CDR1 LGHDT and CDR2 YNNKEL (reference sequence). The V and J ends lost 4 bases and 5 bases respectively, with 15 bases between them. This CDR3 contains 14 residues. DNA for the CDR3: TGTGCCAGCAGCCCCCGGGAAGGGTTCGACGAGCAGTACTTC. It is translated as CASSPREGFDEQYF.

The V gene is TRBV7-2, the J gene TRBJ2-5; 13 positions match TRBD2. Germline CDR1 and CDR2: SGHTA and FQGNSA. The CDR3 is made up of 16 amino acids. The V gene end was trimmed by 5 bases and the J gene end by 5 bases; junction bases not matched to a gene: 8. The CDR3 protein is CASSTRLAGGTETQYF. CDR3 nucleotide sequence: TGTGCCAGCAGCACCCGACTAGCGGGAGGTACGGAGACCCAGTACTTC.

V gene TRBV25-1 combines with J gene TRBJ1-6; D is unresolved. The CDR3 sequence is 15 residues long. Germline assignment: CDR1 MGHDK and CDR2 SYGVNS. V was pared by 4 bases and J by 0 bases, with 7 bases between. DNA of the CDR3: TGTGCCAGCAGTGGGGAGGGCTCCTATAATTCACCCCTCCACTTT. This translates into CASSGEGSYNSPLHF.

This chain joins TRBV5-1 and TRBJ2-1; 7 bases align to TRBD2. With 5 bases clipped from V and 7 bases from J, the junction kept 9 bases outside the gene matches. Germline V gives CDR1 SGHRS, CDR2 YFSETQ. The CDR3 is made up of 14 amino acids. In DNA form, the CDR3 reads TGCGCCAGCAGTACAGCGGGACGGGTGAATGAGCAGTTCTTC. Its translation is CASSTAGRVNEQFF.

This clone was seen a handful of times. The chain is built from TRBV3-1 (or the pseudogene TRBV3-2) and TRBJ1-1; perhaps TRBD1 as D (6 bases). Looked up from germline, CDR1 is LGHDT and CDR2 is YNNKEL (reference sequence). The CDR3 extends over 14 amino acids. V was shortened by 4 bases and J by 4 bases, with 13 bases between the two germline ends. The CDR3 DNA reads TGTGCCAGCAGCCCACTTATAGGGGGCACTGAAGCTTTCTTT. Translated: CASSPLIGGTEAFF.